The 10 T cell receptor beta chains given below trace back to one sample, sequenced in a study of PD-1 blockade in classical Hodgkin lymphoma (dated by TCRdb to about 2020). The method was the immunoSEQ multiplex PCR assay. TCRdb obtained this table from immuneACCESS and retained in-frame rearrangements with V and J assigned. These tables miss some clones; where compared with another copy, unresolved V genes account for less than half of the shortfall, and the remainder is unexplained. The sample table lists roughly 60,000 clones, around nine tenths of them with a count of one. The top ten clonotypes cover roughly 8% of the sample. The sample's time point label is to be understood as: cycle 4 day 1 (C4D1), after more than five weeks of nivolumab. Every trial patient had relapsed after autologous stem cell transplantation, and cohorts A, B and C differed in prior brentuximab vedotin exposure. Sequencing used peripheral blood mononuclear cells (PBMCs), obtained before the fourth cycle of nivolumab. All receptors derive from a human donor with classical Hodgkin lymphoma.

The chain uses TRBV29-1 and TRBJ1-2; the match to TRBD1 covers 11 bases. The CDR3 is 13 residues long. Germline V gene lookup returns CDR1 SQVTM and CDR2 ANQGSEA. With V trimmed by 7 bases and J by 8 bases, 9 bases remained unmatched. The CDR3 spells CSAKDRGLGGYTF. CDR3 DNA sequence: TGCAGCGCCAAGGACAGGGGGCTAGGCGGCTACACCTTC.

The CDR3 here is CASSLQGFEKLFF. In DNA form, the CDR3 reads TGTGCCAGCAGCCTTCAAGGATTTGAAAAACTGTTTTTT. This chain joins TRBV7-9 and TRBJ1-4, with D uncertain. This CDR3 is 13 amino acids long. Deletions cut 5 bases from V and 7 bases from J, with 11 bases between. Germline V CDR1 and CDR2: SEHNR, FQNEAQ (reference sequence).

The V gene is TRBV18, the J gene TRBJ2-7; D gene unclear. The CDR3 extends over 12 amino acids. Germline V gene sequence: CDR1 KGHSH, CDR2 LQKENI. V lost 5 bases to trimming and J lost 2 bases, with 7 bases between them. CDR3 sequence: CASSSVTYEQYF. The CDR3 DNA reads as TGTGCCAGCTCATCCGTAACCTACGAGCAGTACTTC.

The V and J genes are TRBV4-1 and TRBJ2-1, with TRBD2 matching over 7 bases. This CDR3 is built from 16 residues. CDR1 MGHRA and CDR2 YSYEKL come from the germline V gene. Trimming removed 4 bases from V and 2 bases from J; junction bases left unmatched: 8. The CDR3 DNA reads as TGCGCCAGCAGCCCTGGGGGAGGGGTCACCTACAATGAGCAGTTCTTC. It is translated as CASSPGGGVTYNEQFF.

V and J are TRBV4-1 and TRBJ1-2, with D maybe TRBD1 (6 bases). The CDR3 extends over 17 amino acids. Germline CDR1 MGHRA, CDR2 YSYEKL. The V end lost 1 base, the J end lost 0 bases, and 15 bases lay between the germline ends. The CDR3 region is CASSQVGGAPANYGYTF. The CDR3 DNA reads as TGCGCCAGCAGCCAAGTCGGGGGGGCCCCAGCTAACTATGGCTACACCTTC.

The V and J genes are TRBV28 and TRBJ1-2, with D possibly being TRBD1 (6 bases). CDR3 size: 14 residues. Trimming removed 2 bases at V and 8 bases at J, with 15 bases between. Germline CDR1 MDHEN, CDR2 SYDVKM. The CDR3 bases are TGTGCCAGCAGTTTACAAGGGGGGACTAGGGGCTACACCTTC. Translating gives CASSLQGGTRGYTF.

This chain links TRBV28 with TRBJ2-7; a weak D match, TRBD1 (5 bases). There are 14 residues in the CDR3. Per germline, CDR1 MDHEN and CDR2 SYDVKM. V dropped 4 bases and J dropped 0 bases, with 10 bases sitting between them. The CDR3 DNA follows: TGTGCCAGCAGTTGGGGCGGATACTCCTACGAGCAGTACTTC. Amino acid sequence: CASSWGGYSYEQYF.

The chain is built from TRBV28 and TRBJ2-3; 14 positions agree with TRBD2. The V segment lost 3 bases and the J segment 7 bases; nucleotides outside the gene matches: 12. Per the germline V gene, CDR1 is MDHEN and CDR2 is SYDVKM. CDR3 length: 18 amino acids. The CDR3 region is CASSLSGTSGSRGHTQYF. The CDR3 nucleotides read TGTGCCAGCAGTTTGTCCGGGACTAGCGGGAGTCGGGGCCATACGCAGTATTTT.

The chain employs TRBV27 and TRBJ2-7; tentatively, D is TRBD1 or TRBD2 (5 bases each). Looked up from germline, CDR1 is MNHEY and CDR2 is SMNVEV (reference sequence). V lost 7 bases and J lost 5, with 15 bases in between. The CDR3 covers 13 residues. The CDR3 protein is CASIPGLAHEQYF. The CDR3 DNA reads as TGTGCCAGCATCCCGGGGCTAGCCCACGAGCAGTACTTC.

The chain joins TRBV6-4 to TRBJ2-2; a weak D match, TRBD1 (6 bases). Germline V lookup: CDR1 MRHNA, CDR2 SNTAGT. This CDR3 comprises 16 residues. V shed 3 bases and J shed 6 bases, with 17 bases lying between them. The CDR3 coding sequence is TGTGCCAGCAGTGAAATTCCGGGACATACCGCCGGGGAGCTGTTTTTT. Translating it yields CASSEIPGHTAGELFF.